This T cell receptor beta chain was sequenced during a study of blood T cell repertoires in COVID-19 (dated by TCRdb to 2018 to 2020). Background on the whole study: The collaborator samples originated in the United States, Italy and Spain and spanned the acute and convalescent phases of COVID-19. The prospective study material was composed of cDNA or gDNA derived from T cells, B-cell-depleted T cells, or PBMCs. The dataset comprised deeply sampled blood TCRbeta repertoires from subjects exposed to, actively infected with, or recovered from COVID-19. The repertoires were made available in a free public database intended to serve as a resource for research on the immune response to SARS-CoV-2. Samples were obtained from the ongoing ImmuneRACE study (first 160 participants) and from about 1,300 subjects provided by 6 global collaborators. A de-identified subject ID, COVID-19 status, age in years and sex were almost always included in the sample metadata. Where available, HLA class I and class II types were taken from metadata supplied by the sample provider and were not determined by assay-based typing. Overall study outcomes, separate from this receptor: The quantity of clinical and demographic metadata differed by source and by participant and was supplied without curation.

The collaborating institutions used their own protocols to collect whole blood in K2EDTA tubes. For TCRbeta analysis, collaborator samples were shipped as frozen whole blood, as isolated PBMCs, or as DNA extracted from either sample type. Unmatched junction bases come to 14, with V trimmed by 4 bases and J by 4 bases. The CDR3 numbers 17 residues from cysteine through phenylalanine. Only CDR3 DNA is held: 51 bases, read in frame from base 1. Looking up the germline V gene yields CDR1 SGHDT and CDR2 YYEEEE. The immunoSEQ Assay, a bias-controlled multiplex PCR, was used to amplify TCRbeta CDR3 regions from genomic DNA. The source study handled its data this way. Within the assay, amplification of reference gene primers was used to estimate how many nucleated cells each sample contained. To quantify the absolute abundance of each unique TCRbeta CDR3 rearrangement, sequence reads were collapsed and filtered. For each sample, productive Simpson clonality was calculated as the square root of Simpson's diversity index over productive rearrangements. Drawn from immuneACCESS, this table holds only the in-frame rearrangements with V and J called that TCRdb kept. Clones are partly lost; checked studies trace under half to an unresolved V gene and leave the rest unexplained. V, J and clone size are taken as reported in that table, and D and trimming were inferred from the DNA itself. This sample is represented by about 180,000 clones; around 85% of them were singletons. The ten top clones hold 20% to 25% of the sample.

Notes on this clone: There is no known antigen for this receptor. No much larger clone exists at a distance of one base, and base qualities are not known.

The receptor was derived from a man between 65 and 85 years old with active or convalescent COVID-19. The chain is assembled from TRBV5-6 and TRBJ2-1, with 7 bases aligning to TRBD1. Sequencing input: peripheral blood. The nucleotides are TGTGCCAGCAGCAGAGACAGGGTAGCTCTCCTGTACAATGAGCAGTTCTTC. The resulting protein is CASSRDRVALLYNEQFF.